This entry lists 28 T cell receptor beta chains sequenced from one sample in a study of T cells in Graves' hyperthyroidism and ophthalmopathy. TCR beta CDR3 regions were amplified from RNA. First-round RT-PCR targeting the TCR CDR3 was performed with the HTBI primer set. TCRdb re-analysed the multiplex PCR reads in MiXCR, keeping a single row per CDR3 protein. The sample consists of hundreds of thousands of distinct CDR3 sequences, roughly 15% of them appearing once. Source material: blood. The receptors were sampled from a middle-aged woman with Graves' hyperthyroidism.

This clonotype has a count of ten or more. CDR3 sequence reads: CASRLREISVRNYGYTF. CDR3 nucleotide sequence: TGTGCCAGCAGACTGAGGGAGATATCAGTACGAAACTATGGCTACACCTTC. The chain is built from TRBV2 and TRBJ1-2; D remains ambiguous. The CDR3 sequence is 17 residues long. The V gene's germline CDR1 is SNHLY and CDR2 FYNNEI. Trimming shortened V by 6 bases and J by 2 bases, and 22 bases separated the two germline ends.

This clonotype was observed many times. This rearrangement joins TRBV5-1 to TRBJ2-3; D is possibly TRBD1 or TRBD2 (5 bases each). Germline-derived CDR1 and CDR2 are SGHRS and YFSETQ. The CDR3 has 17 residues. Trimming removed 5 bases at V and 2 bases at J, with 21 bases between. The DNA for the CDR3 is TGCGCCAGCAGATCGAATCGGGGCGGATACTACACAGATACGCAGTATTTT. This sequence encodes CASRSNRGGYYTDTQYF.

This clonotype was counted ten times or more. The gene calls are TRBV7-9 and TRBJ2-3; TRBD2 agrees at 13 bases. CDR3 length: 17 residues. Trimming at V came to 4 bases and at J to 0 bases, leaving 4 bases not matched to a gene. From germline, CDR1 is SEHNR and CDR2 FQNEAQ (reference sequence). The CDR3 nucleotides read TGTGCCAGCAGCTCAGGACTAGCGGGAGAAAGCACAGATACGCAGTATTTT. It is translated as CASSSGLAGESTDTQYF.

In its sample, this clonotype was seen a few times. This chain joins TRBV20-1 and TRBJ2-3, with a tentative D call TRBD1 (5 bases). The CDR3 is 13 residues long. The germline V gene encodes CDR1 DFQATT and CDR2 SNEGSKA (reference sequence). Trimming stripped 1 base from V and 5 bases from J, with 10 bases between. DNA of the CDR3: TGCAGTGCTAGAGGGCAGGGTATAGATACGCAGTATTTT. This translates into CSARGQGIDTQYF.

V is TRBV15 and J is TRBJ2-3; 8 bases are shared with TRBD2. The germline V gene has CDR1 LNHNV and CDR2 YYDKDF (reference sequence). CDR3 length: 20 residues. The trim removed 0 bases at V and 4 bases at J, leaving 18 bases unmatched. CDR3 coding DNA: TGTGCCACCAGCAGAGATCCATATAGCACTAGCGGTCTAGAACCAGATACGCAGTATTTT. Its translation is CATSRDPYSTSGLEPDTQYF.

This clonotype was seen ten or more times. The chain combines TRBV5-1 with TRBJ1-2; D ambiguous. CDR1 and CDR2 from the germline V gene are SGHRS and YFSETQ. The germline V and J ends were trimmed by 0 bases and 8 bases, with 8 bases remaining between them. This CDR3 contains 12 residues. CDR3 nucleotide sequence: TGCGCCAGCAGCTTGGGTCAGAACGGCTACACCTTC. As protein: CASSLGQNGYTF.

CDR3: CASSWGGSNTGELFF. The CDR3 DNA reads as TGTGCCAGCAGCTGGGGGGGTTCGAACACCGGGGAGCTGTTTTTT. J is TRBJ2-2 and V is TRBV5-6; 7 positions agree with TRBD2. Germline values: CDR1 SGHDT, CDR2 YYEEEE. J gave up 0 bases and V 3 bases, and 2 bases lay outside the gene matches. The CDR3 runs to 15 residues. Variable domain in full (rest from reference TRBV5-6 and TRBJ2-2): DAGVTQSPTHLIKTRGQQVTLRCSPKSGHDTVSWYQQALGQGPQFIFQYYEEEERQRGNFPDRFSGHQFPNYSSELNVNALLLGDSALYLCASSWGGSNTGELFFGEGSRLTVL.

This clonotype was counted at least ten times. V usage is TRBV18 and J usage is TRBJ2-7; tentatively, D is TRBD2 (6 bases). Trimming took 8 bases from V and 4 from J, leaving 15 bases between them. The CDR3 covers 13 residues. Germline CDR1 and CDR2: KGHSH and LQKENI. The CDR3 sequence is CASSPGGGYEQYF. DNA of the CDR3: TGTGCCAGCAGCCCCGGCGGAGGGTACGAGCAGTACTTC.

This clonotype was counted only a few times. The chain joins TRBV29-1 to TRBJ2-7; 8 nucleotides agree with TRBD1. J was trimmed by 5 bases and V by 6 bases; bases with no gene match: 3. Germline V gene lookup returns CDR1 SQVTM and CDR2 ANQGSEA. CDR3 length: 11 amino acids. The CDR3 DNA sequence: TGCAGCGTGCGGACAGGGAACGAGCAGTACTTC. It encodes CSVRTGNEQYF.

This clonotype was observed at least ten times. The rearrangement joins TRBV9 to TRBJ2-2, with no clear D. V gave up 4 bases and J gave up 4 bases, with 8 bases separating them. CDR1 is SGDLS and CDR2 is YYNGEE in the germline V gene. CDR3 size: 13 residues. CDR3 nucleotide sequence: TGTGCCAGCAGCCCGAGCGTCACCGGGGAGCTGTTTTTT. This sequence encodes CASSPSVTGELFF.

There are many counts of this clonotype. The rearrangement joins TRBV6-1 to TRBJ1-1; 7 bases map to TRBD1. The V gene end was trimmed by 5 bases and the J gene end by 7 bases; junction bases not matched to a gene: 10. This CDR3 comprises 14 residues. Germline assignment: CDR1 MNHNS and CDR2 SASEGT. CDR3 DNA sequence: TGTGCCAGCAGTCCCTATGACAGGGACTTTGAAGCTTTCTTT. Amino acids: CASSPYDRDFEAFF.

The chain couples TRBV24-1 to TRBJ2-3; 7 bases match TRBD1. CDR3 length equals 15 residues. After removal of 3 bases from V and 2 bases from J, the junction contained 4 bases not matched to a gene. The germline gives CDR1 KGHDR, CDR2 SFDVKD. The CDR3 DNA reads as TGTGCCACCAGTGATCCGGGACAGTACACAGATACGCAGTATTTT. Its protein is CATSDPGQYTDTQYF.

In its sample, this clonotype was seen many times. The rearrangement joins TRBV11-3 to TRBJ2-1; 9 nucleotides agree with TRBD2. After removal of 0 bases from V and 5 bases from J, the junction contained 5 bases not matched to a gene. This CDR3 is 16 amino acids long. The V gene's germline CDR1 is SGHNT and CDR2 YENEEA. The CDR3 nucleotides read TGTGCCAGCAGCTTAGACCAGGCTAGCGGGAACAATGAGCAGTTCTTC. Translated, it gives CASSLDQASGNNEQFF.

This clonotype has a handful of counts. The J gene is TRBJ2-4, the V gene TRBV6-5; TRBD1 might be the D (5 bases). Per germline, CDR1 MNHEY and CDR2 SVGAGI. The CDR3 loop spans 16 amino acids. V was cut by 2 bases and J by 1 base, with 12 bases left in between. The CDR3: CASSYEGPGAKNIQYF. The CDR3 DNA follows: TGTGCCAGCAGTTACGAAGGGCCAGGGGCCAAAAACATTCAGTACTTC.

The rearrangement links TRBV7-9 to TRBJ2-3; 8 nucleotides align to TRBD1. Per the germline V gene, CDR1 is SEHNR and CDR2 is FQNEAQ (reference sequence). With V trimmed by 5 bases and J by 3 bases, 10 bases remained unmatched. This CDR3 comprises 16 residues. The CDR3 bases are TGTGCCAGCAGCCCACAGAGGACAGGGTTAACAGATACGCAGTATTTT. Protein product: CASSPQRTGLTDTQYF.

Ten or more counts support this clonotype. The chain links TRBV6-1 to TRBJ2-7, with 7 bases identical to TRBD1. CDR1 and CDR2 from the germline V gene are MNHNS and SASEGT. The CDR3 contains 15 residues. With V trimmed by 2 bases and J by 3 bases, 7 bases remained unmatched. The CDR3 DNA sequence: TGTGCCAGCAGTGAACAGGGGACAGCGATCTACGAGCAGTACTTC. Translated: CASSEQGTAIYEQYF.

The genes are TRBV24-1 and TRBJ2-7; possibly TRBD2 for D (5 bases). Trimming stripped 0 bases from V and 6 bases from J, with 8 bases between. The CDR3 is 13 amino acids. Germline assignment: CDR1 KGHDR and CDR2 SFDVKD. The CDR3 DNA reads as TGTGCCACCAGTGATTTGCCGGGAAGCGAGCAGTACTTC. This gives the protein CATSDLPGSEQYF.

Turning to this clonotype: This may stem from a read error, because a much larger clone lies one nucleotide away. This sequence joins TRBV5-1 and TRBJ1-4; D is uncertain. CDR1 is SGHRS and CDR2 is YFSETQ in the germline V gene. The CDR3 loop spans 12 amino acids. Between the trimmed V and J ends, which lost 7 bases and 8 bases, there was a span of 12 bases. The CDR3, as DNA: TGCGCCAGCTCTGGAACCCAAGAAAAACTGTTTTTT. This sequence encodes CASSGTQEKLFF.

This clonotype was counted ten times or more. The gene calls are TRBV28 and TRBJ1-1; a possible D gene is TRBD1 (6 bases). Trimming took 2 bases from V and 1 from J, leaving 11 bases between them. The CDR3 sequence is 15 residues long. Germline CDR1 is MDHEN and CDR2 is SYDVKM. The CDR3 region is CASSLARGGNTEAFF. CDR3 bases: TGTGCCAGCAGTTTAGCGAGGGGGGGGAACACTGAAGCTTTCTTT. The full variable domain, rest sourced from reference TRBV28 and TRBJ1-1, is DVKVTQSSRYLVKRTGEKVFLECVQDMDHENMFWYRQDPGLGLRLIYFSYDVKMKEKGDIPEGYSVSREKKERFSLILESASTNQTSMYLCASSLARGGNTEAFFGQGTRLTVV.

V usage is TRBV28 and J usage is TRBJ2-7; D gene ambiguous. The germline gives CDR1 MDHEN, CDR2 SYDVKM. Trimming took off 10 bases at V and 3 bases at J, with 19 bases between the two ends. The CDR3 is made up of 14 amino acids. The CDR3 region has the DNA TGTGCCACCACGGGCGGTAGCCATCGCTACGAGCAGTACTTC. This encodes CATTGGSHRYEQYF.

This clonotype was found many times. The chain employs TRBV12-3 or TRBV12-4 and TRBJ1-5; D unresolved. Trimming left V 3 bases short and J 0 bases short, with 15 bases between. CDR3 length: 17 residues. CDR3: CASSFTPSQTSNQPQHF. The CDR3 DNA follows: TGTGCCAGCAGTTTTACCCCCTCTCAGACTAGCAATCAGCCCCAGCATTTT.

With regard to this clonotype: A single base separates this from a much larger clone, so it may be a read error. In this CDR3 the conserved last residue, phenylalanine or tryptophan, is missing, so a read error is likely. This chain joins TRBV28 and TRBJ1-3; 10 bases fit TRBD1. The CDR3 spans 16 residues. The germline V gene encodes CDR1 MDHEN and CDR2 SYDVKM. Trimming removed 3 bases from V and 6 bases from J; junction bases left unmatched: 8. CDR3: CASSFGAGTGENTIYL. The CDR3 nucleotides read TGTGCCAGCAGTTTTGGGGCCGGGACAGGGGAAAACACCATATATCTT.

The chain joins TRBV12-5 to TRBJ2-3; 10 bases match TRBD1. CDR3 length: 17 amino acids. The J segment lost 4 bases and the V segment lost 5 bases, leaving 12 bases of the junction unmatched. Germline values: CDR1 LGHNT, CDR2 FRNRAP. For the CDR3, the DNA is TGTGCTAGTGGTACCCCTCCGGGACAGGGGAGCGCAGATACGCAGTATTTT. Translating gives CASGTPPGQGSADTQYF. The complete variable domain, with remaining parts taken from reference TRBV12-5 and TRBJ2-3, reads DARVTQTPRHKVTEMGQEVTMRCQPILGHNTVFWYRQTMMQGLELLAYFRNRAPLDDSGMPKDRFSAEMPDATLATLKIQPSEPRDSAVYFCASGTPPGQGSADTQYFGPGTRLTVL.

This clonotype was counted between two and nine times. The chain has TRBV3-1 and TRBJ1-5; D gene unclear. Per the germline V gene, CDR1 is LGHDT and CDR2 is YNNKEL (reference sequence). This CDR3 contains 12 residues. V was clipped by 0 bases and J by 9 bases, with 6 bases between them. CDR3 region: CASSQEGWPQHF. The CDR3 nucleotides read TGTGCCAGCAGCCAAGAAGGGTGGCCCCAGCATTTT.

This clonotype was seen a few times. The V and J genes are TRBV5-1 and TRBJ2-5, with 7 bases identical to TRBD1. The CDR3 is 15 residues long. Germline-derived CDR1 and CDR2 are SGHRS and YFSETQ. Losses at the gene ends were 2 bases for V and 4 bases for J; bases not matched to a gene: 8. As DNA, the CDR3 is TGCGCCAGCAGCTTAGGGACAGATACTTTAGAGACCCAGTACTTC. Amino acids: CASSLGTDTLETQYF.

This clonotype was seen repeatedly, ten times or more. The CDR3 sequence is CAIEDRSYEQYF. CDR3 nucleotides: TGCGCCATCGAGGACAGATCCTACGAGCAGTACTTC. The gene calls are TRBV5-1 and TRBJ2-7; tentatively, D is TRBD1 (6 bases). CDR1 and CDR2 (germline): SGHRS, YFSETQ. Trimming pared 9 bases from V and 1 base from J, leaving 11 bases between. The CDR3 has 12 residues. Based on the CDR3 plus reference TRBV5-1 and TRBJ2-7, the full variable domain is KAGVTQTPRYLIKTRGQQVTLSCSPISGHRSVSWYQQTPGQGLQFLFEYFSETQRNKGNFPGRFSGRQFSNSRSEMNVSTLELGDSALYLCAIEDRSYEQYFGPGTRLTVT.

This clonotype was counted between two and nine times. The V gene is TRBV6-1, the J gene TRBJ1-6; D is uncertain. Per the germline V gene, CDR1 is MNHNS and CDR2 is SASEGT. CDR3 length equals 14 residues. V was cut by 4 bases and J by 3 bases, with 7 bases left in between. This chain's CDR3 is CASSGRYYNSPLHF. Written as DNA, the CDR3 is TGTGCCAGCAGTGGACGGTACTATAATTCACCCCTCCACTTT.

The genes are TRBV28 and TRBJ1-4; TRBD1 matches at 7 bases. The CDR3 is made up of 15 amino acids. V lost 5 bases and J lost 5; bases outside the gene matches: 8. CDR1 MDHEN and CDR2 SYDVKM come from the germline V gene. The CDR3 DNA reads TGTGCCAGCAGTGGAAGACAGGGAGTAAATGAAAAACTGTTTTTT. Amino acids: CASSGRQGVNEKLFF.